These T cell receptor beta chains were read from a single sample in a study of control samples from healthy donors and cancer patients. Sequencing used immunoSEQ multiplex PCR; TCRdb keeps in-frame clones, though not all of them. The data contain around 140,000 clones, about 93% of them singletons. The sample taken for sequencing was blood. Source of these receptors: a man aged 40-49 years in good health. Both conserved end residues are part of each CDR3. D genes are given only for firm matches. Not every row has a clone size; where given, it reads once, few, many or a size class.

d_call: TRBD1; v_call: TRBV30; j_call: TRBJ2-5; clone_size: NA; cdr3_aa: CAAGQGAFQETQYF; cdr3_nt: TGTGCCGCGGGACAGGGGGCTTTCCAAGAGACCCAGTACTTC
d_call: NA; v_call: TRBV7-9; j_call: TRBJ2-2; clone_size: once; cdr3_aa: CASSQGGAGELFF; cdr3_nt: TGTGCCAGCAGCCAAGGAGGCGCCGGGGAGCTGTTTTTT
d_call: NA; v_call: TRBV5-6; j_call: TRBJ2-2; clone_size: NA; cdr3_aa: CASSAGLNTGELFF; cdr3_nt: TGTGCCAGCAGTGCGGGCTTGAACACCGGGGAGCTGTTTTTT
d_call: NA; v_call: TRBV4-1; j_call: TRBJ1-2; clone_size: NA; cdr3_aa: CASSQAPGGLDYGYTF; cdr3_nt: TGCGCCAGCAGCCAAGCACCGGGAGGGTTGGACTATGGCTACACCTTC
d_call: TRBD1; v_call: TRBV7-9; j_call: TRBJ2-1; clone_size: NA; cdr3_aa: CASSFRDRASEQFF; cdr3_nt: TGTGCCAGCAGCTTCCGGGACAGGGCCTCTGAGCAGTTCTTC
d_call: NA; v_call: TRBV4-2; j_call: TRBJ2-1; clone_size: NA; cdr3_aa: CASSQDRGGGAHNEQFF; cdr3_nt: TGTGCCAGCAGCCAAGATCGAGGAGGGGGGGCTCACAATGAGCAGTTCTTC
d_call: NA; v_call: TRBV3-1/TRBV3-2; j_call: TRBJ2-5; clone_size: NA; cdr3_aa: CASSQSAGTFETQYF; cdr3_nt: TGTGCCAGCAGCCAAAGCGCCGGGACATTTGAGACCCAGTACTTC
d_call: NA; v_call: TRBV5-1; j_call: TRBJ1-2; clone_size: NA; cdr3_aa: CASSSGVGQGGYTF; cdr3_nt: TGCGCCAGCAGCTCAGGGGTTGGTCAGGGTGGCTACACCTTC
d_call: NA; v_call: TRBV5-1; j_call: TRBJ2-1; clone_size: NA; cdr3_aa: CASSLVPGTSYNEQFF; cdr3_nt: TGCGCCAGCAGCTTGGTGCCGGGCACCTCCTACAATGAGCAGTTCTTC
d_call: NA; v_call: TRBV20-1; j_call: TRBJ1-2; clone_size: NA; cdr3_aa: CSATGNYGYTF; cdr3_nt: TGCAGTGCTACAGGGAACTATGGCTACACCTTC
d_call: NA; v_call: TRBV5-1; j_call: TRBJ1-1; clone_size: NA; cdr3_aa: CASSYAMNTEAFF; cdr3_nt: TGCGCCAGCAGCTACGCCATGAACACTGAAGCTTTCTTT
d_call: NA; v_call: TRBV19; j_call: TRBJ2-4; clone_size: NA; cdr3_aa: CASSPPALAKNIQYF; cdr3_nt: TGTGCCAGTAGTCCCCCCGCCCTAGCCAAAAACATTCAGTACTTC
d_call: NA; v_call: TRBV9; j_call: TRBJ2-1; clone_size: NA; cdr3_aa: CASSVDEGNANEQFF; cdr3_nt: TGTGCCAGCAGCGTAGATGAAGGGAACGCCAATGAGCAGTTCTTC
d_call: TRBD1; v_call: TRBV2; j_call: TRBJ1-2; clone_size: NA; cdr3_aa: CASSHTGAANGYTF; cdr3_nt: TGTGCCAGCAGCCACACAGGGGCGGCGAATGGCTACACCTTC
d_call: TRBD2; v_call: TRBV11-3; j_call: TRBJ2-5; clone_size: NA; cdr3_aa: CASSQEGGETQYF; cdr3_nt: TGTGCCAGCAGCCAAGAGGGAGGGGAGACCCAGTACTTC
d_call: TRBD1; v_call: TRBV4-1; j_call: TRBJ1-6; clone_size: NA; cdr3_aa: CASSQDRGQGSKNSPLHF; cdr3_nt: TGCGCCAGCAGCCAAGATCGGGGACAGGGGTCAAAAAATTCACCCCTCCACTTT
d_call: NA; v_call: TRBV7-9; j_call: TRBJ2-5; clone_size: NA; cdr3_aa: CASSPSGPETQYF; cdr3_nt: TGTGCCAGCAGCCCCAGCGGCCCGGAGACCCAGTACTTC
d_call: TRBD2; v_call: TRBV6-1; j_call: TRBJ2-2; clone_size: NA; cdr3_aa: CASSAGLAGNTGELFF; cdr3_nt: TGTGCCAGCAGTGCGGGACTAGCGGGCAACACCGGGGAGCTGTTTTTT
d_call: NA; v_call: TRBV14; j_call: TRBJ2-7; clone_size: NA; cdr3_aa: CASSQTLTGVYEQYF; cdr3_nt: TGTGCCAGCAGCCAAACTTTAACGGGGGTCTACGAGCAGTACTTC
d_call: TRBD2; v_call: TRBV5-1; j_call: TRBJ2-1; clone_size: NA; cdr3_aa: CASSWTSVYNEQFF; cdr3_nt: TGCGCCAGCAGCTGGACTAGCGTCTACAATGAGCAGTTCTTC